These 11 T cell receptor beta chains were sequenced from one sample in a study of T-cell reconstitution after alpha-beta-depleted transplantation in children. Preparation of the TCRbeta library was carried out with unique molecular identifiers. MiXCR, applied by TCRdb to the PCR reads, yields one record per CDR3 protein. The sample yields about 610,000 distinct CDR3 sequences, roughly 10% seen once. Sequencing was performed on PBMCs from the stem cell graft donor, taken from the stem cell graft. The source of these receptors is a human donor who donated a stem cell graft to a child with acute myeloid leukemia.

The V and J genes are TRBV20-1 and TRBJ2-2; 8 bases are a match to TRBD1. The CDR3 loop spans 15 amino acids. The V gene's germline CDR1 is DFQATT and CDR2 SNEGSKA (reference sequence). V lost 7 bases to trimming and J lost 2 bases; unmatched junction nucleotides: 9. CDR3 sequence reads: CSDSTGVENTGELFF. As DNA, the CDR3 is TGCAGTGACTCGACAGGGGTGGAAAACACCGGGGAGCTGTTTTTT.

This clonotype has just a few counts. This sequence joins TRBV24-1 and TRBJ1-1, with D perhaps matching TRBD1 (5 bases). Trimming removed 1 base from V and 11 bases from J, with 10 bases in between. Germline assignment: CDR1 KGHDR and CDR2 SFDVKD. This CDR3 is 12 amino acids long. CDR3 in amino acids: CATSDFRGPAFF. The DNA for the CDR3 is TGTGCCACCAGTGATTTCCGGGGACCGGCTTTCTTT.

This clonotype has at least ten counts. The chain combines TRBV9 with TRBJ2-1, with 7 bases that match TRBD1. CDR1 and CDR2 (germline): SGDLS, YYNGEE. V trimming: 7 bases; J trimming: 8 bases; junction bases outside the gene matches: 12. The CDR3 sequence is 14 residues long. CDR3 in amino acids: CASGPTGTAHEQFF. CDR3 coding DNA: TGTGCCAGCGGGCCAACCGGGACAGCCCATGAGCAGTTCTTC. Full variable domain (outside the CDR3, taken from reference TRBV9 and TRBJ2-1): DSGVTQTPKHLITATGQRVTLRCSPRSGDLSVYWYQQSLDQGLQFLIQYYNGEERAKGNILERFSAQQFPDLHSELNLSSLELGDSALYFCASGPTGTAHEQFFGPGTRLTVL.

This clonotype was seen at least ten times. The chain couples TRBV6-1 to TRBJ2-5; TRBD2 matches 9 bases. This CDR3 comprises 14 residues. The germline gives CDR1 MNHNS, CDR2 SASEGT. Trimming removed 5 bases from V and 4 bases from J; junction bases left unmatched: 5. The CDR3 loop reads CASSRSGRGETQYF. CDR3 in DNA: TGTGCCAGCAGTCGTAGCGGGAGAGGAGAGACCCAGTACTTC.

The rearrangement uses TRBV7-6 and TRBJ2-1; possibly TRBD1 for D (6 bases). Germline CDR1 is SGHVS and CDR2 is FNYEAQ. Trimming took 1 base from V and 2 from J, leaving 21 bases between them. CDR3 length equals 19 residues. The CDR3 DNA is TGTGCCAGCAGCTTAGATAGGGCCGGACAGCTGCAGCCCTACAATGAGCAGTTCTTC. Protein: CASSLDRAGQLQPYNEQFF. Full variable domain (outside the CDR3, taken from reference TRBV7-6 and TRBJ2-1): GAGVSQSPRYKVTKRGQDVALRCDPISGHVSLYWYRQALGQGPEFLTYFNYEAQQDKSGLPNDRFSAERPEGSISTLTIQRTEQRDSAMYRCASSLDRAGQLQPYNEQFFGPGTRLTVL.

This clonotype was seen a handful of times. V is TRBV6-2 or TRBV6-3 and J is TRBJ2-1; 15 nucleotides agree with TRBD2. Trimming at V came to 7 bases and at J to 6 bases, leaving 10 bases not matched to a gene. Germline-derived CDR1 and CDR2 are MNHEY and SVGEGT. The CDR3 has 17 residues. CDR3 in amino acids: CASIYRTSGRGANEQFF. In nucleotides, the CDR3 is TGTGCCAGCATCTACAGGACTAGCGGGAGGGGGGCCAATGAGCAGTTCTTC.

This clonotype has at least ten counts. The chain is built from TRBV20-1 and TRBJ2-3; 7 nucleotides line up with TRBD2. The CDR3 extends over 14 amino acids. CDR1 is DFQATT, CDR2 SNEGSKA, per germline (reference sequence). Trimming at V came to 5 bases and at J to 3 bases, leaving 8 bases not matched to a gene. In nucleotides, the CDR3 is TGCAGTGCTCCTCTAGCGGTCGGAACAGATACGCAGTATTTT. This sequence encodes CSAPLAVGTDTQYF.

The sample holds a few counts of this clonotype. The V call is TRBV7-2, the J call TRBJ2-2; TRBD2 might be the D (5 bases). CDR3 length: 14 residues. Trimming took 4 bases from V and 6 from J, leaving 12 bases between them. Germline CDR1 SGHTA, CDR2 FQGNSA. As DNA, the CDR3 is TGTGCCAGCAGCTGGACTGGAAACCCCGGGGAGCTGTTTTTT. This translates into CASSWTGNPGELFF.

The J gene is TRBJ1-5, the V gene TRBV7-9; D may be TRBD1 (5 bases). Germline V gene lookup returns CDR1 SEHNR and CDR2 FQNEAQ (reference sequence). The CDR3 runs 14 residues. V was shortened by 1 base and J by 5 bases, with 9 bases between the two germline ends. This CDR3 reads CASSLVDSYQPQHF. The DNA of the CDR3 is TGTGCCAGCAGCTTAGTTGACAGCTATCAGCCCCAGCATTTT.

There are a few counts of this clonotype. The chain is built from TRBV24-1 and TRBJ2-7; TRBD2 agrees at 8 bases. Germline V gene sequence: CDR1 KGHDR, CDR2 SFDVKD. After removal of 3 bases from V and 0 bases from J, the junction contained 3 bases not matched to a gene. The CDR3 contains 15 residues. The CDR3 nucleotides are TGTGCCACCAGTGATGAAAGCGGGAGCTCCTACGAGCAGTACTTC. Translating gives CATSDESGSSYEQYF.

This clonotype has ten or more counts. The V gene is TRBV29-1, the J gene TRBJ2-1, with 14 bases identical to TRBD2. Germline values: CDR1 SQVTM, CDR2 ANQGSEA. This CDR3 has 16 amino acids. Germline trimming cut 4 bases from V and 6 bases from J; bases unmatched to any gene: 8. The CDR3 nucleotides are TGCAGCGTTGGAGGGACTAGCGGGAGCATCGGCAATGAGCAGTTCTTC. Protein: CSVGGTSGSIGNEQFF.